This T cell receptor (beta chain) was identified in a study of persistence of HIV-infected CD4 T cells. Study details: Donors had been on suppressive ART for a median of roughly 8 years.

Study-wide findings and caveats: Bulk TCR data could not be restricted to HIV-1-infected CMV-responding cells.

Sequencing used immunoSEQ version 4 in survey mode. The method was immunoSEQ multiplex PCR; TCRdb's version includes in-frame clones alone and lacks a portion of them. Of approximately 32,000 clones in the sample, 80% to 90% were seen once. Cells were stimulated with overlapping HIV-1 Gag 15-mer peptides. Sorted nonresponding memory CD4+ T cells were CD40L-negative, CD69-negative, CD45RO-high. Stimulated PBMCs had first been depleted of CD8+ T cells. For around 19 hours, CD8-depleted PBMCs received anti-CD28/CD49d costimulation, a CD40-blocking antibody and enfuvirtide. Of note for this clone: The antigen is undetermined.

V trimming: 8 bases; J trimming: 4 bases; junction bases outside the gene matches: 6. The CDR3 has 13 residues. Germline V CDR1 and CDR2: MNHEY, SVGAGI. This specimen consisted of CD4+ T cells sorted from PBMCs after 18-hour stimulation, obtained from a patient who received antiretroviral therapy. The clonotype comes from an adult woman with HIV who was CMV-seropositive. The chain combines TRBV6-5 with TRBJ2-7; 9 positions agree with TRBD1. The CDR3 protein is CASSGTGIYEQYF. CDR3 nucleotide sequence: TGTGCCAGCTCCGGGACAGGGATATACGAGCAGTACTTC.